This entry features one T cell receptor (beta chain) sequence. Its antigen remains unidentified. V lost 0 bases to trimming and J lost 2 bases; unmatched junction nucleotides: 12. CDR1 SGHTA and CDR2 FQGNSA come from the germline V gene. The CDR3 contains 20 residues. This sample is drawn from a study of T cells in Graves' hyperthyroidism and ophthalmopathy. Study conclusions and caveats: Ophthalmopathy was separated from stable hyperthyroidism by a 13 V-J model.

TCR beta CDR3 regions were amplified from RNA transcripts. HTBI primers drove first-round RT-PCR of the TCR CDR3. TCRdb re-called the multiplex PCR reads through MiXCR, storing one row per CDR3 protein. This table holds over 200,000 distinct CDR3 sequences, roughly a sixth found once. The sequenced sample consisted of blood. The V call is TRBV7-2, the J call TRBJ2-1, with 11 bases lining up with TRBD2. This clonotype originated in a man in his fifties with Graves' hyperthyroidism. The CDR3 spells CASSLAGTSGHTGTYNEQFF. The CDR3 DNA reads TGTGCCAGCAGCTTAGCGGGGACTAGCGGTCATACCGGGACCTACAATGAGCAGTTCTTC.